The T cell receptor (beta chain) under discussion was sequenced for a study of control samples from healthy donors and cancer patients (dated by TCRdb to about 2020). The library was obtained by the immunoSEQ multiplex PCR assay. This immuneACCESS table, as held by TCRdb, lists in-frame sequences with V and J called but not all clones. Of the missing ones, under half trace to an unresolved V gene in checked studies; the others have no known cause. The sample table shows 120,000 to 150,000 clones, and approximately 91% are seen once. In total, the top ten clones hold approximately 3% of the sample. A word on this clone: The target of this receptor is not known. Base-call qualities are not available, and no considerably larger clone is one nucleotide away.

The clonotype comes from a young man in good health. The material sequenced was blood.

The CDR3 is CASSLEHSNTGELFF. The DNA sequence is given as TGTGCCAGCAGCTTAGAACACTCGAACACCGGGGAGCTGTTTTTT. The chain was built from TRBV11-2 and TRBJ2-2; the D gene is unclear. V and J are truncated by 0 bases and 0 bases respectively, leaving an intervening sequence of 5 bases. The germline V gene sets CDR1 to SGHAT and CDR2 to FQNNGV. Reading from cysteine to phenylalanine, the CDR3 counts 15 amino acids. Kept here is only the CDR3 DNA, which spans 45 bases and is read in frame from base 1.